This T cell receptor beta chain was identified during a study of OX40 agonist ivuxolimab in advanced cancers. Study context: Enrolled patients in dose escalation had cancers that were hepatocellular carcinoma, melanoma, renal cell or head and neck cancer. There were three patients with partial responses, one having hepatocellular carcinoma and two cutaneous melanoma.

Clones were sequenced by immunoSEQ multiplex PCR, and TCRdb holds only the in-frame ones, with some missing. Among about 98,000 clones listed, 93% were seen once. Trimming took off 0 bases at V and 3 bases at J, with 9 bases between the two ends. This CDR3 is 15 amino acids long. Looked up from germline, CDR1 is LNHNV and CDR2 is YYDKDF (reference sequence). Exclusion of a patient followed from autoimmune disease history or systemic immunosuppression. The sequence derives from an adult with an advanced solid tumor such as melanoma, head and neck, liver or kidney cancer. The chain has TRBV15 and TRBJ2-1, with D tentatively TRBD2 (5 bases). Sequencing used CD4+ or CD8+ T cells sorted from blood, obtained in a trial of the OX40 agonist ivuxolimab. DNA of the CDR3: TGTGCCACCAGCAGAGATATGGGGAGCTACAATGAGCAGTTCTTC. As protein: CATSRDMGSYNEQFF.